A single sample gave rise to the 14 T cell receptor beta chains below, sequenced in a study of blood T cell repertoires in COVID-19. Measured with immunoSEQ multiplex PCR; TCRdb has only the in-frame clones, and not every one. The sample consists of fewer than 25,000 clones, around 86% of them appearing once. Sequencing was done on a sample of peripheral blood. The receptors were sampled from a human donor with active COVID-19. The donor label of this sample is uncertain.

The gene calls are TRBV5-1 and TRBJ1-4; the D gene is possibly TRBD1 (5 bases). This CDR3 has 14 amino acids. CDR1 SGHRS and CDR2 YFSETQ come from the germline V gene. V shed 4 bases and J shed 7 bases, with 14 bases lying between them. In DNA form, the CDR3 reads TGCGCCAGCAGCCCCGGGACTAGGGGTGAAAAACTGTTTTTT. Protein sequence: CASSPGTRGEKLFF.

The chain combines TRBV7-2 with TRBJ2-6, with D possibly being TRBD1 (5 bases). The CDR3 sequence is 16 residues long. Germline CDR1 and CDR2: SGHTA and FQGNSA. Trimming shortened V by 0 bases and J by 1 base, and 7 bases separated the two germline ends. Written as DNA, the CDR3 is TGTGCCAGCAGCTTAGCATCAGGGTCTGGGGCCAACGTCCTGACTTTC. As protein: CASSLASGSGANVLTF.

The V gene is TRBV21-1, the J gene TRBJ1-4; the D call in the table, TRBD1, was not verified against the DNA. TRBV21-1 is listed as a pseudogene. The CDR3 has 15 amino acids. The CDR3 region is CASSKTQEPNEKLFF. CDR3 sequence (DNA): TGTGCCAGCAGCAAAACACAGGAGCCTAATGAAAAACTGTTTTTT.

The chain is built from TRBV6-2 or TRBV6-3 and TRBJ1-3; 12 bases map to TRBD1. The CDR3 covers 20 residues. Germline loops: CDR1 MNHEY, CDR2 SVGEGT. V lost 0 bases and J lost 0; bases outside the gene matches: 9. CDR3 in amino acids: CASSYSTGTGGPLSGNTIYF. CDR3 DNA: TGTGCCAGCAGTTACTCGACCGGGACAGGGGGCCCGCTCTCTGGAAACACCATATATTTT.

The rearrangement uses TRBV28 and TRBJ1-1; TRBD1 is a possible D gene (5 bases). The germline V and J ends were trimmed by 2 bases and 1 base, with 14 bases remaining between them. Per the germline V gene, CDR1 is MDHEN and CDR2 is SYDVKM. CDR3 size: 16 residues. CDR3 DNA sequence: TGTGCCAGCAGTTTAGGGGCTGGACAAGCGAACACTGAAGCTTTCTTT. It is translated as CASSLGAGQANTEAFF.

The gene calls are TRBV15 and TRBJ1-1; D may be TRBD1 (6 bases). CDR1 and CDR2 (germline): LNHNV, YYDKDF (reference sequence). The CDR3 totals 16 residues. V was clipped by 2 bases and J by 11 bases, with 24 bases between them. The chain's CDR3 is CATSRFVTGTSGDAFF. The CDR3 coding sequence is TGTGCCACCAGCAGATTCGTCACAGGGACATCGGGTGACGCTTTCTTT.

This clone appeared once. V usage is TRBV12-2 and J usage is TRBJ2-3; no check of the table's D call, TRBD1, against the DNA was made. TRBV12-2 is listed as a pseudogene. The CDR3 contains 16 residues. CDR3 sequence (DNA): TGTGCAAGTCGCTTAGCACGGAGACAGGGTCCAGATACGCAGTATTTT. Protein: CASRLARRQGPDTQYF.

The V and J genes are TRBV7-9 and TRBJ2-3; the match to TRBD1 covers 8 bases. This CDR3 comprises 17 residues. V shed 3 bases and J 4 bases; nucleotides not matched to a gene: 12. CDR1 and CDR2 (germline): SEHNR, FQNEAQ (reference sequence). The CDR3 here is CASSFPRTGPESDTQYF. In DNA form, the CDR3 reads TGTGCCAGCAGCTTCCCTCGGACAGGGCCCGAGTCAGATACGCAGTATTTT.

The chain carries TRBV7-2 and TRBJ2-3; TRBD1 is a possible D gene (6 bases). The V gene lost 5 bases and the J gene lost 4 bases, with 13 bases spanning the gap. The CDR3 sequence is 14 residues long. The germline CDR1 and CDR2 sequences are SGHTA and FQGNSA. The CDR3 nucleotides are TGTGCCAGCAGCCCCCCCCAGGGGTCAGATACGCAGTATTTT. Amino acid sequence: CASSPPQGSDTQYF. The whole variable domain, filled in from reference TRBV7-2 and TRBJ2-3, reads GAGVSQSPSNKVTEKGKDVELRCDPISGHTALYWYRQSLGQGLEFLIYFQGNSAPDKSGLPSDRFSAERTGGSVSTLTIQRTQQEDSAVYLCASSPPQGSDTQYFGPGTRLTVL.

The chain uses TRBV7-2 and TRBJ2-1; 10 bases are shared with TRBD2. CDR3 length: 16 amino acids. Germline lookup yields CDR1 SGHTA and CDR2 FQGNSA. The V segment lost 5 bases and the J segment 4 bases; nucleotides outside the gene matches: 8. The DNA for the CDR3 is TGTGCCAGCAGCCCATCAGCGGGAGGGGTTTACAATGAGCAGTTCTTC. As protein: CASSPSAGGVYNEQFF.

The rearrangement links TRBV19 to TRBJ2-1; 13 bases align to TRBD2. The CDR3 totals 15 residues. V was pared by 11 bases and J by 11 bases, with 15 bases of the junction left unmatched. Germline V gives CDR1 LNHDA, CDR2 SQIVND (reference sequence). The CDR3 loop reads CARADWTSGGDQQFF. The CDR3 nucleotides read TGTGCCCGCGCCGATTGGACTAGCGGGGGCGATCAGCAGTTCTTC.

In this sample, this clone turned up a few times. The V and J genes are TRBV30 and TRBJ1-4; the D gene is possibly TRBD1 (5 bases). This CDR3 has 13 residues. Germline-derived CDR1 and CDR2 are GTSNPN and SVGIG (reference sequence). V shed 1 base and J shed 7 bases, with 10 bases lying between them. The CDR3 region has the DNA TGTGCCTGGAGTGATGGGGCTAGTGAAAAACTGTTTTTT. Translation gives CAWSDGASEKLFF.

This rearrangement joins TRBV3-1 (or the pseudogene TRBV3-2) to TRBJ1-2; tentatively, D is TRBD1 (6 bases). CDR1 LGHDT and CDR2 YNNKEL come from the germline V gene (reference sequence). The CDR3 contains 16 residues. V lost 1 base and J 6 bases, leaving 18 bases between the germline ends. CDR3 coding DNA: TGTGCCAGCAGCCAAGCCGGTCCCCAGGGGCGGGATGGCTACACCTTC. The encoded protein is CASSQAGPQGRDGYTF.

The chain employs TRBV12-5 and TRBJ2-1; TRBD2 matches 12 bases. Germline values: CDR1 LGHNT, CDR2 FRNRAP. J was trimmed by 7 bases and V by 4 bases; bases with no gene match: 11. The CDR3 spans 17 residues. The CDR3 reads CASGWNLAGGGKNEQFF. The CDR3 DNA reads TGTGCTAGTGGTTGGAATCTAGCGGGAGGGGGAAAAAATGAGCAGTTCTTC. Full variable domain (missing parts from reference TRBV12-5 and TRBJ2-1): DARVTQTPRHKVTEMGQEVTMRCQPILGHNTVFWYRQTMMQGLELLAYFRNRAPLDDSGMPKDRFSAEMPDATLATLKIQPSEPRDSAVYFCASGWNLAGGGKNEQFFGPGTRLTVL.